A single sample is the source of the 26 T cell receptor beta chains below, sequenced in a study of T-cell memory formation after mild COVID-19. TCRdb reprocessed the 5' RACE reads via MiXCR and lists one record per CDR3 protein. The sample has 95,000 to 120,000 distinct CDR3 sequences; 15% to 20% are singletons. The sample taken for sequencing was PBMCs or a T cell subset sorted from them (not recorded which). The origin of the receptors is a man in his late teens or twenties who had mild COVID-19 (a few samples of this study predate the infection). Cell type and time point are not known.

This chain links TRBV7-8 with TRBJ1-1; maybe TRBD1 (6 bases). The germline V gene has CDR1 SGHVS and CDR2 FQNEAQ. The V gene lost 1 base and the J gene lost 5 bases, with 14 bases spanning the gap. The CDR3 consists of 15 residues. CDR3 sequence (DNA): TGTGCCAGCAGCTTAGGGCGGGGTAGGGGGACTGAAGCTTTCTTT. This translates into CASSLGRGRGTEAFF.

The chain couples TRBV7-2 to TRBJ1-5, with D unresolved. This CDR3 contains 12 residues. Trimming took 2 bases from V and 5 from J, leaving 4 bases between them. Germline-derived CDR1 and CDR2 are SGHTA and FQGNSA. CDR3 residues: CASSLMHQPQHF. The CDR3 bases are TGTGCCAGCAGCTTAATGCATCAGCCCCAGCATTTT.

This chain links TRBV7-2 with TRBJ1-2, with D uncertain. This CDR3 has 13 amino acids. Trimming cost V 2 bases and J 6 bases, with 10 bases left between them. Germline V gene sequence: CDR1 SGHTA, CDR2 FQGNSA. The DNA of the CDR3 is TGTGCCAGCAGCTTATGGGGAGGTCATGGCTACACCTTC. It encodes CASSLWGGHGYTF.

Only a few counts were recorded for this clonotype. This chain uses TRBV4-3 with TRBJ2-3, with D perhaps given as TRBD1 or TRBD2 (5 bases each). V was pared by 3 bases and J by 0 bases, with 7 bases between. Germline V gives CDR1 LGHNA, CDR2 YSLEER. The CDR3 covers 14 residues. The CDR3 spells CASSHEGSTDTQYF. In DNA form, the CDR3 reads TGCGCCAGCAGCCACGAGGGGAGCACAGATACGCAGTATTTT.

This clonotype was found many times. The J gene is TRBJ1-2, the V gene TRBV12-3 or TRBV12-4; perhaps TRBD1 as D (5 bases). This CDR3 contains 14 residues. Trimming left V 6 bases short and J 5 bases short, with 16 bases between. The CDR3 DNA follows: TGTGCCAGCAGCCGAGCAGGGACTACATATGGCTACACCTTC. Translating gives CASSRAGTTYGYTF.

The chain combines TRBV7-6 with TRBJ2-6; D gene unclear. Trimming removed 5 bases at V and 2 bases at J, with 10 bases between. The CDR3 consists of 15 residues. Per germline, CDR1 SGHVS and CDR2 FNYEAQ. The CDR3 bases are TGTGCCAGCAGCCTAAGAGCAGCTGGGGCCAACGTCCTGACTTTC. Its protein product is CASSLRAAGANVLTF.

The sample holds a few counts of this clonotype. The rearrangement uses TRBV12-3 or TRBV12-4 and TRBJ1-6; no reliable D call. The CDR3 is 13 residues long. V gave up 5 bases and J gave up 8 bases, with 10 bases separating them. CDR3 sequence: CASSPQIHSPLHF. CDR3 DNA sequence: TGTGCCAGCAGTCCCCAGATTCATTCACCCCTCCACTTT.

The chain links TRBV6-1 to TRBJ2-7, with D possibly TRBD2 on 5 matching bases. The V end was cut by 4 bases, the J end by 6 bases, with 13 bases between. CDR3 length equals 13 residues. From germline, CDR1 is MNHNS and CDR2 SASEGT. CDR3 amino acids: CASSGEGKAEQYV. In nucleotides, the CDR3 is TGTGCCAGCAGTGGAGAGGGAAAGGCCGAGCAGTACGTC.

CDR3 protein: CASRTGNSPLHF. In DNA, the CDR3 is TGTGCCAGCAGGACAGGGAACTCACCCCTCCACTTT. The rearrangement joins TRBV12-3 or TRBV12-4 to TRBJ1-6; 7 nucleotides line up with TRBD1. There are 12 residues in the CDR3. V was pared by 6 bases and J by 10 bases, with 3 bases of the junction left unmatched.

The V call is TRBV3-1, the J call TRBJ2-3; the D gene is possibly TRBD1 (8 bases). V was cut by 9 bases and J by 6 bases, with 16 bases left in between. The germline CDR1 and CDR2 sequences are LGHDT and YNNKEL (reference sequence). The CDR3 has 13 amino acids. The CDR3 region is CASNRGGWDTQYF. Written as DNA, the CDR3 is TGTGCCAGTAACAGGGGGGGCTGGGATACGCAGTATTTT.

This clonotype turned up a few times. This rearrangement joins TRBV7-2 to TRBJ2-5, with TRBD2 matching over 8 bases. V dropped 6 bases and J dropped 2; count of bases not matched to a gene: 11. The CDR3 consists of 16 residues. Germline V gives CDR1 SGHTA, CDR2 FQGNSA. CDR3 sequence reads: CASSLASAGGQETQYF. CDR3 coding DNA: TGTGCCAGCAGTCTAGCCAGCGCGGGGGGACAAGAGACCCAGTACTTC.

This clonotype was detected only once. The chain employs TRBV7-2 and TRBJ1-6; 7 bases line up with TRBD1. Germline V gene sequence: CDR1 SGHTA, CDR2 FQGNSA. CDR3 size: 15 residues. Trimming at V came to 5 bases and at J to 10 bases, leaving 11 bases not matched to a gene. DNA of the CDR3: TGTGCCAGCAGCATCGGACAGGTAGAGACCTCACCCCTCCACTTT. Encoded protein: CASSIGQVETSPLHF.

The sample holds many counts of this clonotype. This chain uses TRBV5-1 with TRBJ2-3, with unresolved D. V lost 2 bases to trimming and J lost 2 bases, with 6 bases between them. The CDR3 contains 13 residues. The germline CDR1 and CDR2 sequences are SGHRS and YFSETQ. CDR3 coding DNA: TGCGCCAGCAGCTTAGGCCTCACAGATACGCAGTATTTT. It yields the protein CASSLGLTDTQYF.

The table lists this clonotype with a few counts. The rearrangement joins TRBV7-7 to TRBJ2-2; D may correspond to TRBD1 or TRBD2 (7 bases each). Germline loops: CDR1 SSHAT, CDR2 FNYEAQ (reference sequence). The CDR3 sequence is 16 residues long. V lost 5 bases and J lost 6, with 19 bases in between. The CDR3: CASSPSPGGASGELFF. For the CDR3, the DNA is TGTGCCAGCAGCCCCTCCCCAGGGGGGGCTTCCGGGGAGCTGTTTTTT.

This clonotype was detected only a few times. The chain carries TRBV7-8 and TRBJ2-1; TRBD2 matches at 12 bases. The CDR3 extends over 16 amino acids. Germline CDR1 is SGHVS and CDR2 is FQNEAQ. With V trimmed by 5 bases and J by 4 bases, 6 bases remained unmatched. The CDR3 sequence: CASSVLTSGGYNEQFF. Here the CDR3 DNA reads TGTGCCAGCAGCGTCCTTACTAGCGGGGGGTACAATGAGCAGTTCTTC.

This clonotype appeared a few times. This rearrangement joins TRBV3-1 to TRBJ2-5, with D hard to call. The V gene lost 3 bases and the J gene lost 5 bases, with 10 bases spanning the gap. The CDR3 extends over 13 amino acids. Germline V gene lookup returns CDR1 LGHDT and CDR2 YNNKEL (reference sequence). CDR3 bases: TGTGCCAGCAGCCATAATGATCGGGAGACCCAGTACTTC. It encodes CASSHNDRETQYF.

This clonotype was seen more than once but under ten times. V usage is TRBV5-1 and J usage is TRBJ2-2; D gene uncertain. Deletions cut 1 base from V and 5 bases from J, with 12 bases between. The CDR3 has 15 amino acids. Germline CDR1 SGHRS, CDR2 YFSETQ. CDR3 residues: CASSLQQIPTGELFF. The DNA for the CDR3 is TGCGCCAGCAGCTTGCAACAGATACCAACCGGGGAGCTGTTTTTT.

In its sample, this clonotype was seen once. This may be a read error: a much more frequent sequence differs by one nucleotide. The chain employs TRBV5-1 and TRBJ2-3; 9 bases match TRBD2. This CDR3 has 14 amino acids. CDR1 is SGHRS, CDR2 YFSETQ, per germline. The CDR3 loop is CDSSRSGGQDTQYF. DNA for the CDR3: TGCGACAGCAGCCGCAGCGGGGGGCAAGATACGCAGTATTTT.

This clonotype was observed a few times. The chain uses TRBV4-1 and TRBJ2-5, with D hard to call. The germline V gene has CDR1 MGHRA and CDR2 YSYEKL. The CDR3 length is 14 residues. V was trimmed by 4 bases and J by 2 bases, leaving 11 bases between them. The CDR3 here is CASSPATSQETQYF. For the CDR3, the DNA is TGCGCCAGCAGCCCGGCTACCTCACAAGAGACCCAGTACTTC.

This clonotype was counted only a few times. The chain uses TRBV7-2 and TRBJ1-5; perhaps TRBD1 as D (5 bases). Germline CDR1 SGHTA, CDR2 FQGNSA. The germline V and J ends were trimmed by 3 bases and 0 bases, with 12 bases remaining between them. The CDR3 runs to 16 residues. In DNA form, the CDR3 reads TGTGCCAGCAGCTTCGTCCCGGGGGATAGCAATCAGCCCCAGCATTTT. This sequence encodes CASSFVPGDSNQPQHF.

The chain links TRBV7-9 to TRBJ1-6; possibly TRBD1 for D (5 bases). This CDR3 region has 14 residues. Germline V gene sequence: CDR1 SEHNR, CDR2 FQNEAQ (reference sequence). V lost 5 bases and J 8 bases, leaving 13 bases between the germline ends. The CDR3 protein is CASSIGVSDSPLHF. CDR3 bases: TGTGCCAGCAGCATAGGGGTTTCAGATTCACCCCTCCACTTT.

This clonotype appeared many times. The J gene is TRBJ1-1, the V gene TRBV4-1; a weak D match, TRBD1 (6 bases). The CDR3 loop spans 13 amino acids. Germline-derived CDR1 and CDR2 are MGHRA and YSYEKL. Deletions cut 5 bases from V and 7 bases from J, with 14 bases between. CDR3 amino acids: CASSKRQEYEAFF. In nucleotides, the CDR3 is TGCGCCAGCAGCAAGAGACAGGAGTATGAAGCTTTCTTT.

The DNA of the CDR3 is TGTGCCAGCAGCCAAGACAGGGGATTCCAAAAACTGTTTTTT. This gives the protein CASSQDRGFQKLFF. The rearrangement joins TRBV4-2 to TRBJ1-4; tentative D call: TRBD1 (6 bases). CDR1 is LGHNA and CDR2 is YNFKEQ in the germline V gene. The V end was cut by 0 bases, the J end by 9 bases, with 11 bases between. This CDR3 is 14 amino acids long.

The CDR3 is CASSQLTWEGQGLAGSTDTQYF. In DNA form, the CDR3 reads TGTGCCAGCAGCCAACTAACTTGGGAGGGACAGGGCTTAGCGGGGTCCACAGATACGCAGTATTTT. The J gene is TRBJ2-3, the V gene TRBV3-1, with D maybe TRBD1 (9 bases). Germline V gene lookup returns CDR1 LGHDT and CDR2 YNNKEL (reference sequence). CDR3 size: 22 residues. V lost 2 bases and J lost 2, with 32 bases in between.

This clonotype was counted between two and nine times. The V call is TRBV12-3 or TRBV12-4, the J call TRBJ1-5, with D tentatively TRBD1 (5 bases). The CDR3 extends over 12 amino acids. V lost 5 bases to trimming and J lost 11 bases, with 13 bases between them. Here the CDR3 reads CASSPQGYAQHF. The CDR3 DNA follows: TGTGCCAGCAGTCCGCAGGGCTACGCCCAGCATTTT.

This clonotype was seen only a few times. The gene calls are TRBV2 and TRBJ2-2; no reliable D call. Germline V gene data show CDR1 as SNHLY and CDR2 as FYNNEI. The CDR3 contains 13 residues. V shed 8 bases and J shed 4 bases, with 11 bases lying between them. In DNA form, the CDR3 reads TGTGCCAGCCTTGGTGTTGGCACCGGGGAGCTGTTTTTT. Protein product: CASLGVGTGELFF.